Following are 29 T cell receptor beta chains from one sample sequenced in a study of CD8 T cells in ankylosing spondylitis. TCRdb analysed the 5' RACE reads with MiXCR anew, one entry per CDR3 protein. The data contain roughly 190,000 distinct CDR3 sequences, roughly 13% of them singletons. Sequenced: blood, either unsorted or a sorted T cell fraction (not recorded which). All receptors derive from a male donor with ankylosing spondylitis or in good health (not recorded which).

This clonotype was detected many times. The chain uses TRBV29-1 and TRBJ2-7; D unclear. The V end was cut by 4 bases, the J end by 2 bases, with 15 bases between. The CDR3 consists of 14 residues. The V gene's germline CDR1 is SQVTM and CDR2 ANQGSEA. For the CDR3, the DNA is TGCAGCGTTGCCCCACCCGGCAGGACCTACGAGCAGTACTTC. It translates to CSVAPPGRTYEQYF.

The chain carries TRBV5-1 and TRBJ1-2; TRBD1 might be the D (5 bases). Per the germline V gene, CDR1 is SGHRS and CDR2 is YFSETQ. CDR3 length: 14 amino acids. Trimming stripped 4 bases from V and 3 bases from J, with 13 bases between. This CDR3 is CASSPDQGYYGYTF. CDR3 DNA: TGCGCCAGCAGCCCGGATCAGGGCTACTATGGCTACACCTTC.

V and J are TRBV24-1 and TRBJ2-1; D is possibly TRBD2 (6 bases). The V gene lost 2 bases and the J gene lost 10 bases, with 11 bases spanning the gap. The CDR3 extends over 13 amino acids. Per germline, CDR1 KGHDR and CDR2 SFDVKD. The CDR3 nucleotides are TGTGCCACCAGTGATTCGGGACTCGAAGAGCAGTTCTTC. Residues: CATSDSGLEEQFF.

In nucleotides, the CDR3 is TGTGCCAGCAGCCCTAGGACGGGTTTTCCCTACGAGCAGTACTTC. Translating gives CASSPRTGFPYEQYF. V usage is TRBV5-5 and J usage is TRBJ2-7; D is undetermined. V lost 4 bases to trimming and J lost 2 bases, with 16 bases between them. The CDR3 extends over 15 amino acids. Germline CDR1 SGHKS, CDR2 YYEKEE (reference sequence).

The chain combines TRBV10-3 with TRBJ2-5, with no clear D. The V and J ends lost 2 bases and 4 bases respectively, with 5 bases between them. CDR1 ENHRY and CDR2 SYGVKD come from the germline V gene. This CDR3 contains 12 residues. CDR3: CAISEKGETQYF. The CDR3 nucleotides read TGTGCCATCAGTGAGAAGGGAGAGACCCAGTACTTC.

The V call is TRBV4-2, the J call TRBJ2-1; D possibly corresponds to TRBD2 (6 bases). CDR3 length: 15 amino acids. With 0 bases removed from V and 7 bases from J, the gap between germline ends came to 13 bases. The germline CDR1 and CDR2 sequences are LGHNA and YNFKEQ. The CDR3 protein is CASSQDWQAGNEQFF. The CDR3 coding sequence is TGTGCCAGCAGCCAAGACTGGCAGGCGGGGAATGAGCAGTTCTTC.

The CDR3 bases are TGTGCCAGCACTGGGCTAGCGGGAGCTTTTGAGCAGTTCTTC. Residues: CASTGLAGAFEQFF. This chain connects TRBV27 to TRBJ2-1, with TRBD2 identical over 10 bases. Trimming cost V 7 bases and J 9 bases; bases outside gene matches: 9. The CDR3 has 14 residues. Germline CDR1 is MNHEY and CDR2 is SMNVEV (reference sequence).

The chain has TRBV11-2 and TRBJ2-7; 7 bases match TRBD1. The V and J ends lost 3 bases and 3 bases, in that order; junction bases with no gene match: 5. The CDR3 contains 14 residues. Germline loops: CDR1 SGHAT, CDR2 FQNNGV. The CDR3 region has the DNA TGTGCCAGCAGCTTTCAGACAGGGAGCTACGAGCAGTACTTC. Protein: CASSFQTGSYEQYF.

This clonotype has a count of ten or more. This sequence joins TRBV20-1 and TRBJ2-2; 7 bases fit TRBD2. CDR3 length: 16 residues. Unmatched junction bases numbered 6, after V lost 1 base and J lost 1 base. The germline gives CDR1 DFQATT, CDR2 SNEGSKA (reference sequence). The CDR3 reads CSARGGRVQNTGELFF. DNA of the CDR3: TGCAGTGCTAGAGGTGGGAGGGTTCAGAACACCGGGGAGCTGTTTTTT.

This clonotype came up a few times. The V gene is TRBV5-1, the J gene TRBJ2-2; TRBD1 aligns across 10 bases. Unmatched junction bases numbered 8, after V lost 4 bases and J lost 5 bases. The CDR3 contains 16 residues. Germline V lookup: CDR1 SGHRS, CDR2 YFSETQ. CDR3: CASSARQGATTGELFF. The DNA for the CDR3 is TGCGCCAGCAGCGCGAGACAGGGGGCGACGACCGGGGAGCTGTTTTTT.

This clonotype appeared a few times. CDR3 nucleotides: TGCGCCAGCAGCTTGCCGTCACTAGTACTTCAAAATGAGCAGTTCTTC. It codes for CASSLPSLVLQNEQFF. V is TRBV5-1 and J is TRBJ2-1; D may be TRBD2 (5 bases). The CDR3 loop spans 16 amino acids. V lost 1 base and J 7 bases, leaving 18 bases between the germline ends. The germline CDR1 and CDR2 sequences are SGHRS and YFSETQ.

This clonotype was found many times. The chain has TRBV25-1 and TRBJ2-2; tentatively, D is TRBD1 (6 bases). This CDR3 contains 13 residues. Trimming pared 5 bases from V and 5 bases from J, leaving 9 bases between. Per germline, CDR1 MGHDK and CDR2 SYGVNS. The CDR3 sequence: CASSFTGTGELFF. The CDR3 DNA follows: TGTGCCAGCAGTTTTACAGGGACCGGGGAGCTGTTTTTT.

This clonotype has a count of ten or more. The rearrangement joins TRBV12-3 or TRBV12-4 to TRBJ2-3; 14 positions agree with TRBD2. This CDR3 region has 16 residues. V lost 5 bases and J lost 5; bases outside the gene matches: 6. The CDR3 nucleotides read TGTGCCAGCAGTGGAGGACTAGCGGGAGGACAAGATACGCAGTATTTT. Protein: CASSGGLAGGQDTQYF.

V is TRBV20-1 and J is TRBJ2-7, with D perhaps matching TRBD2 (5 bases). Germline V gene lookup returns CDR1 DFQATT and CDR2 SNEGSKA (reference sequence). The V and J ends lost 4 bases and 0 bases respectively, with 10 bases between them. The CDR3 is 13 amino acids. DNA of the CDR3: TGCAGTGCTAACCCGGGAAACTCCTACGAGCAGTACTTC. Translated: CSANPGNSYEQYF.

This clonotype turned up a few times. The chain has TRBV6-5 and TRBJ2-5, with D unclear. V was cut by 2 bases and J by 0 bases, with 16 bases left in between. The germline gives CDR1 MNHEY, CDR2 SVGAGI. This CDR3 comprises 17 residues. CDR3 sequence: CASSYETSSPYQETQYF. The CDR3, as DNA: TGTGCCAGCAGTTACGAGACCAGCTCGCCGTACCAAGAGACCCAGTACTTC.

Turning to this clonotype: A read error is possible here, since a much larger clone lies one base away. The chain employs TRBV12-3 or TRBV12-4 and TRBJ2-7, with D perhaps TRBD2 (6 bases). V was cut by 5 bases and J by 8 bases, with 16 bases left in between. The CDR3 is 13 residues long. The CDR3 is CASSSMGLSKQYF. CDR3 DNA sequence: TGTGCCAGCAGTAGTATGGGACTGAGCAAGCAGTACTTC.

This clonotype was counted a few times. The V gene is TRBV6-5, the J gene TRBJ2-4; either TRBD1 or TRBD2 may fit D (5 bases each). The CDR3 runs to 16 residues. CDR1 is MNHEY, CDR2 SVGAGI, per germline. V was trimmed by 4 bases and J by 7 bases, leaving 20 bases between them. The CDR3: CASSLNPTASGNIQYF. The CDR3 coding sequence is TGTGCCAGCAGTTTAAACCCGACAGCCTCGGGGAACATTCAGTACTTC.

This clonotype was seen only a few times. The chain combines TRBV10-3 with TRBJ2-5, with 9 nucleotides matching TRBD1. Germline loops: CDR1 ENHRY, CDR2 SYGVKD. The CDR3 loop spans 14 amino acids. Unmatched junction bases numbered 10, after V lost 11 bases and J lost 3 bases. The CDR3 sequence: CAARTGDLEETQYF. The CDR3 region has the DNA TGTGCCGCAAGGACAGGGGATTTAGAAGAGACCCAGTACTTC.

The table lists this clonotype with a few counts. The J gene is TRBJ2-2, the V gene TRBV3-1; no reliable D call. Trimming took 6 bases from V and 4 from J, leaving 9 bases between them. In germline, CDR1 is LGHDT, CDR2 YNNKEL (reference sequence). This CDR3 is 13 amino acids long. The CDR3 here is CASSPTLTGELFF. The DNA of the CDR3 is TGTGCCAGCAGTCCCACTCTCACCGGGGAGCTGTTTTTT.

The CDR3 region has the DNA TGTGCCAGCAGCTTCGGGACCGGAAACACCATATATTTT. Translating it yields CASSFGTGNTIYF. The chain is built from TRBV5-6 and TRBJ1-3, with D tentatively TRBD1 (5 bases). The germline V and J ends were trimmed by 2 bases and 4 bases, with 7 bases remaining between them. Germline V gene lookup returns CDR1 SGHDT and CDR2 YYEEEE. This CDR3 spans 13 amino acids.

This clonotype was counted only a few times. The chain recombines TRBV29-1 with TRBJ2-2, with D perhaps TRBD1 (6 bases). This CDR3 spans 14 amino acids. V was trimmed by 7 bases and J by 4 bases, leaving 16 bases between them. CDR1 SQVTM and CDR2 ANQGSEA come from the germline V gene. CDR3 amino acids: CSAQDSSATGELFF. The DNA for the CDR3 is TGCAGCGCCCAGGACAGCTCGGCCACCGGGGAGCTGTTTTTT.

This chain joins TRBV29-1 and TRBJ2-6; D might be TRBD2 (6 bases). The CDR3 is 15 residues long. Trimming cost V 7 bases and J 0 bases, with 13 bases left between them. Germline V CDR1 and CDR2: SQVTM, ANQGSEA. CDR3 loop: CSAGDGFSGANVLTF. Here the CDR3 DNA reads TGCAGCGCGGGGGACGGCTTCTCTGGGGCCAACGTCCTGACTTTC.

This clonotype was observed a handful of times. V and J are TRBV11-2 and TRBJ2-7; D might be TRBD2 (5 bases). Trimming took 5 bases from V and 2 from J, leaving 10 bases between them. Germline V gives CDR1 SGHAT, CDR2 FQNNGV. The CDR3 length is 13 residues. CDR3 region: CASSGGPTYEQYF. The CDR3 DNA is TGTGCCAGCAGCGGCGGGCCTACCTACGAGCAGTACTTC.

J is TRBJ2-1 and V is TRBV10-2, with 8 bases matching TRBD2. The CDR3 contains 16 residues. Germline V gene lookup returns CDR1 WSHSY and CDR2 SAAADI. Unmatched junction bases numbered 10, after V lost 2 bases and J lost 7 bases. The CDR3 sequence is CASSETSGGPWNEQFF. The CDR3, as DNA: TGCGCCAGCAGTGAGACCTCGGGGGGGCCTTGGAATGAGCAGTTCTTC.

This clonotype showed up many times. The chain links TRBV7-9 to TRBJ1-1; TRBD1 might be the D (6 bases). This CDR3 is 13 amino acids long. Germline CDR1 SEHNR, CDR2 FQNEAQ (reference sequence). V was shortened by 2 bases and J by 4 bases, with 8 bases between the two germline ends. CDR3 protein: CASSLTGSTEAFF. The CDR3 nucleotides read TGTGCCAGCAGCTTAACAGGGAGCACTGAAGCTTTCTTT. Using reference TRBV7-9 and TRBJ1-1 for the parts outside the CDR3, the full variable domain is DTGVSQNPRHKITKRGQNVTFRCDPISEHNRLYWYRQTLGQGPEFLTYFQNEAQLEKSRLLSDRFSAERPKGSFSTLEIQRTEQGDSAMYLCASSLTGSTEAFFGQGTRLTVV.

This clonotype came up a few times. The rearrangement uses TRBV7-9 and TRBJ2-3, with TRBD1 matching over 10 bases. This CDR3 has 16 residues. Trimming at V came to 3 bases and at J to 4 bases, leaving 7 bases not matched to a gene. Germline V lookup: CDR1 SEHNR, CDR2 FQNEAQ (reference sequence). In DNA, the CDR3 is TGTGCCAGCAGCTTCCCGGACAGGGGGGAAGCAGATACGCAGTATTTT. This encodes CASSFPDRGEADTQYF.

The chain links TRBV2 to TRBJ1-1; weak D call: TRBD1 (5 bases). This CDR3 has 13 residues. The V end was cut by 3 bases, the J end by 4 bases, with 9 bases between. CDR1 is SNHLY and CDR2 is FYNNEI in the germline V gene. In nucleotides, the CDR3 is TGTGCCAGCAGTGACCGGGACGGCACTGAAGCTTTCTTT. It codes for CASSDRDGTEAFF.

This clonotype was seen a handful of times. The genes are TRBV20-1 and TRBJ2-5; a possible D gene is TRBD2 (7 bases). The germline V gene has CDR1 DFQATT and CDR2 SNEGSKA (reference sequence). V lost 6 bases and J 5 bases, leaving 13 bases between the germline ends. CDR3 size: 12 residues. The CDR3 is CSADGGLETQYF. In DNA form, the CDR3 reads TGCAGTGCCGACGGGGGGCTGGAGACCCAGTACTTC.

This chain links TRBV5-1 with TRBJ2-7; 7 bases match TRBD2. V was clipped by 0 bases and J by 3 bases; unmatched bases: 0. Germline V gene lookup returns CDR1 SGHRS and CDR2 YFSETQ. The CDR3 totals 13 residues. DNA of the CDR3: TGCGCCAGCAGCTTGGGGGACTACTACGAGCAGTACTTC. This encodes CASSLGDYYEQYF.